This TCR beta chain was sequenced for a study of blood T cell repertoires in COVID-19. Trimming cost V 0 bases and J 8 bases, with 6 bases left between them. The germline V gene encodes CDR1 SGHRS and CDR2 YFSETQ. The length of the CDR3 is 12 residues. TCRdb's table, derived via immunoSEQ multiplex PCR, lists solely in-frame clones and lacks some. The table has around 170,000 clones, 83% seen once. The sequenced sample consisted of peripheral blood. The TCR sequence derives from a woman aged 40 to 50 with acute or convalescent COVID-19. The chain employs TRBV5-1 and TRBJ2-1; D might be TRBD1 (5 bases). The CDR3: CASSLGGHEQFF. For the CDR3, the DNA is TGCGCCAGCAGCTTGGGGGGCCATGAGCAGTTCTTC.